The 7 T cell receptor beta chains below were found in one sample sequenced in a study of blood T cell repertoires in COVID-19. Assay used: immunoSEQ multiplex PCR; TCRdb lists only in-frame clones, some missing. The data contain about 110,000 clones, 88% of them seen just once; the ten biggest clones take up over 2%. The sequenced material came from peripheral blood. These receptors were obtained from a human donor in a cohort sampled during active COVID-19.

The V call is TRBV12-5, the J call TRBJ2-1, with TRBD2 matching over 10 bases. V lost 4 bases, J lost 7 bases, and 10 bases stayed unmatched. The CDR3 covers 16 residues. Looked up from germline, CDR1 is LGHNT and CDR2 is FRNRAP. The CDR3 loop is CASGSDPGTSVNEQFF. In DNA, the CDR3 is TGTGCTAGTGGTTCTGATCCAGGGACTAGCGTGAATGAGCAGTTCTTC.

This clone was found once. This chain uses TRBV5-6 with TRBJ2-6; 7 bases fit TRBD2. In germline, CDR1 is SGHDT, CDR2 YYEEEE. Trimming cost V 3 bases and J 0 bases; bases outside gene matches: 3. The CDR3 spans 16 residues. The CDR3 DNA reads as TGTGCCAGCAGCTGGGGGGGACCCTCTGGGGCCAACGTCCTGACTTTC. It translates to CASSWGGPSGANVLTF.

The chain has TRBV11-2 and TRBJ2-2; TRBD2 aligns across 7 bases. This CDR3 contains 14 residues. V lost 4 bases to trimming and J lost 4 bases; unmatched junction nucleotides: 3. In germline, CDR1 is SGHAT, CDR2 FQNNGV. The CDR3 sequence is CASSSWGGTGELFF. CDR3 DNA sequence: TGTGCCAGCAGCTCCTGGGGGGGCACCGGGGAGCTGTTTTTT.

This clone occurred once. The identical CDR3 is also encoded by other nucleotide sequences in the sample. CDR3 DNA: TGCGCCAGCAGCCGAGGACAGGGGAACACCGGGGAGCTGTTTTTT. It encodes CASSRGQGNTGELFF. The gene calls are TRBV5-1 and TRBJ2-2; 8 nucleotides line up with TRBD1. Germline assignment: CDR1 SGHRS and CDR2 YFSETQ. V was pared by 4 bases and J by 1 base, with 3 bases of the junction left unmatched. This CDR3 comprises 15 residues. Based on the CDR3 plus reference TRBV5-1 and TRBJ2-2, the full variable domain is KAGVTQTPRYLIKTRGQQVTLSCSPISGHRSVSWYQQTPGQGLQFLFEYFSETQRNKGNFPGRFSGRQFSNSRSEMNVSTLELGDSALYLCASSRGQGNTGELFFGEGSRLTVL.

This sequence joins TRBV11-3 and TRBJ2-7; 9 bases line up with TRBD1. Trimming at V came to 5 bases and at J to 6 bases, leaving 8 bases not matched to a gene. In germline, CDR1 is SGHNT, CDR2 YENEEA. This CDR3 is 14 amino acids long. Written as DNA, the CDR3 is TGTGCCAGCAGCCAAAACAGGGGGCAGGGCGAGCAGTACTTC. Protein sequence: CASSQNRGQGEQYF.

This chain connects TRBV5-7 to TRBJ2-5, with 7 bases that match TRBD1. TRBV5-7 is an ORF for which the function is uncertain. Trimming took 3 bases from V and 5 from J; bases not matched to a gene: 7. The CDR3 totals 14 residues. CDR3 coding DNA: TGTGCCAGCAGCTCCCCACAGGGGTGGGAGACCCAGTACTTC. It yields the protein CASSSPQGWETQYF.

The V call is TRBV14, the J call TRBJ1-2, with D possibly matching TRBD1 (5 bases). The CDR3 loop spans 13 amino acids. The germline V gene encodes CDR1 SGHDN and CDR2 FVKESK. Trimming removed 0 bases from V and 8 bases from J, with 10 bases in between. CDR3 amino acids: CASSQEAQGGYTF. CDR3 nucleotide sequence: TGTGCCAGCAGCCAAGAAGCCCAGGGAGGCTACACCTTC.